The present T cell receptor beta chain was sequenced within a study of CD8+CD57+ T cells in acquired aplastic anemia. Overall study context: Yields of DNA that came from sorted CD4+ and CD8+ cells averaged roughly 3.3 ug. Regarding the study as a whole: Patients had around 30 CD8+ CDR3 sequences in common with controls (the shared set).

Profiling of TCR beta VDJ combinations and CDR3 sequences used genomic DNA as template. TCRdb processed the reads anew with MiXCR; each CDR3 protein has one entry. The table lists some 150,000 distinct CDR3 sequences, less than 60% of them singletons, with more than 10% in the top ten. Sequencing involved patients with CD8+CD57+ cell expansion previously shown by flow cytometry. Severe acquired aplastic anemia was the diagnosis recorded for all patients. Among the patients, none had received any therapy at the time of blood sampling. There are many counts of this clonotype. Its specificity is not known. Looked up from germline, CDR1 is DFQATT and CDR2 is SNEGSKA (reference sequence). CDR3 length equals 16 residues. With 0 bases clipped from V and 5 bases from J, the junction kept 9 bases outside the gene matches.

The gene calls are TRBV20-1 and TRBJ1-1; 10 positions match TRBD1. The clonotype originates from a human donor with aplastic anemia. Sequenced sample: sorted CD4+, CD8+, or CD8+CD57+ T cells (not recorded which) from PBMCs. The DNA for the CDR3 is TGCAGTGCTAGAGATAGCGACAGGGGGCGAAAGACTGAAGCTTTCTTT. Protein product: CSARDSDRGRKTEAFF.